The next 14 T cell receptor beta chains were all read from a single sample in a study of beta chain features in type 1 diabetes. cDNA synthesis used the whole RNA isolate, giving expressed TCRB sequences. Libraries were prepared by immunoSEQ multiplex PCR; TCRdb keeps only in-frame clonotypes and omits some of them. The table includes over 65,000 clones, under 35% detected once. The sequenced sample was stem cell memory CD4+ T cells from blood. Source of these receptors: a woman aged 18 to 35 in good health.

V is TRBV4-2 and J is TRBJ2-1; tentatively, D is TRBD2 (5 bases). Per the germline V gene, CDR1 is LGHNA and CDR2 is YNFKEQ. With 7 bases removed from V and 2 bases from J, the gap between germline ends came to 21 bases. The CDR3 is made up of 17 amino acids. In nucleotides, the CDR3 is TGTGCCAGCACCACTTTTTCCCTAGCTAGGACCTACAATGAGCAGTTCTTC. This translates into CASTTFSLARTYNEQFF.

The chain couples TRBV5-1 to TRBJ1-1; the D is unclear. The V end was cut by 6 bases, the J end by 1 base, with 7 bases between. The germline CDR1 and CDR2 sequences are SGHRS and YFSETQ. The CDR3 has 12 residues. Here the CDR3 DNA reads TGCGCCAGCAATTCAGGGAACACTGAAGCTTTCTTT. This gives the protein CASNSGNTEAFF.

The sample holds a few counts of this clone. The rearrangement uses TRBV7-9 and TRBJ2-1, with D perhaps matching TRBD2 (6 bases). From germline, CDR1 is SEHNR and CDR2 FQNEAQ (reference sequence). The CDR3 loop spans 16 amino acids. V lost 5 bases and J lost 0, with 14 bases in between. CDR3 protein: CASSPTAGGSYNEQFF. In DNA form, the CDR3 reads TGTGCCAGCAGCCCCACAGCGGGCGGCTCCTACAATGAGCAGTTCTTC.

The rearrangement links TRBV7-9 to TRBJ1-2; 7 bases line up with TRBD1. V gave up 3 bases and J gave up 4 bases; unmatched junction bases: 17. Germline CDR1 reads SEHNR; CDR2 reads FQNEAQ (reference sequence). CDR3 size: 18 residues. For the CDR3, the DNA is TGTGCCAGCAGCTTGGTCTACAGGGGTCCCCTGATTAGCTATGGCTACACCTTC. Its translation is CASSLVYRGPLISYGYTF.

This clone turned up a few times. The chain joins TRBV30 to TRBJ1-2; D not certain. Trimming took 3 bases from V and 0 from J, leaving 8 bases between them. The CDR3 totals 13 residues. CDR1 and CDR2 (germline): GTSNPN, SVGIG (reference sequence). CDR3 protein: CAWSLQANYGYTF. The CDR3 DNA reads TGTGCCTGGAGCCTTCAGGCTAACTATGGCTACACCTTC.

V gene TRBV6-6 combines with J gene TRBJ2-7; D is possibly TRBD1 (6 bases). Germline lookup yields CDR1 MNHNY and CDR2 SVGAGI (reference sequence). The germline V and J ends were trimmed by 5 bases and 3 bases, with 11 bases remaining between them. This CDR3 is 13 amino acids long. For the CDR3, the DNA is TGTGCCAGCAGTGACAAACAGGGCTACGAGCAGTACTTC. Encoded protein: CASSDKQGYEQYF.

This clone has a handful of counts. The genes are TRBV28 and TRBJ1-4; D gene uncertain. The germline V gene has CDR1 MDHEN and CDR2 SYDVKM. The CDR3 runs 14 residues. The V end lost 5 bases, the J end lost 4 bases, and 11 bases lay between the germline ends. CDR3 DNA: TGTGCCAGCAGTCCGCTGGCCCTTAATGAAAAACTGTTTTTT. It specifies CASSPLALNEKLFF. The full variable domain, its missing parts supplied by reference TRBV28 and TRBJ1-4, is DVKVTQSSRYLVKRTGEKVFLECVQDMDHENMFWYRQDPGLGLRLIYFSYDVKMKEKGDIPEGYSVSREKKERFSLILESASTNQTSMYLCASSPLALNEKLFFGSGTQLSVL.

The J gene is TRBJ2-5, the V gene TRBV5-1, with TRBD2 matching over 10 bases. Losses at the gene ends were 0 bases for V and 4 bases for J; bases not matched to a gene: 3. The CDR3 is 15 amino acids. Germline CDR1 SGHRS, CDR2 YFSETQ. The CDR3 DNA sequence: TGCGCCAGCAGCTTGGGGTCTAGCGGGGGAGAGACCCAGTACTTC. It translates to CASSLGSSGGETQYF. Drawing the rest from reference TRBV5-1 and TRBJ2-5, the complete variable domain is KAGVTQTPRYLIKTRGQQVTLSCSPISGHRSVSWYQQTPGQGLQFLFEYFSETQRNKGNFPGRFSGRQFSNSRSEMNVSTLELGDSALYLCASSLGSSGGETQYFGPGTRLLVL.

This clone was seen more than once but under ten times. The chain couples TRBV15 to TRBJ2-7; 7 nucleotides line up with TRBD1. The germline CDR1 and CDR2 sequences are LNHNV and YYDKDF (reference sequence). V was pared by 0 bases and J by 5 bases, with 7 bases of the junction left unmatched. The CDR3 contains 15 residues. The CDR3 DNA reads TGTGCCACCAGCAGAGATAACAGGGGAATCGACGAGCAGTACTTC. Its protein is CATSRDNRGIDEQYF.

V is TRBV27 and J is TRBJ1-5; tentatively, D is TRBD1 (5 bases). The CDR3 is 16 residues long. V was cut by 7 bases and J by 6 bases, with 22 bases left in between. CDR1 and CDR2 from the germline V gene are MNHEY and SMNVEV (reference sequence). The CDR3: CASNDRWQGKVQPQHF. For the CDR3, the DNA is TGTGCCAGCAATGATCGTTGGCAGGGTAAGGTTCAGCCCCAGCATTTT.

This rearrangement joins TRBV6-5 to TRBJ1-2, with D perhaps matching TRBD1 (6 bases). Germline loops: CDR1 MNHEY, CDR2 SVGAGI. The V and J ends lost 4 bases and 6 bases respectively, with 15 bases between them. The CDR3 has 14 residues. The CDR3 region is CASSSYSRDNGYTF. CDR3 nucleotide sequence: TGTGCCAGCAGTTCCTACTCCCGGGACAATGGCTACACCTTC.

This rearrangement joins TRBV18 to TRBJ2-7; 11 nucleotides align to TRBD2. There are 14 residues in the CDR3. V lost 3 bases, J lost 3 bases, and 1 base stayed unmatched. The germline V gene encodes CDR1 KGHSH and CDR2 LQKENI. The CDR3 protein is CASSPGTSGYEQYF. CDR3 DNA sequence: TGTGCCAGCTCACCCGGGACTAGCGGCTACGAGCAGTACTTC.

This clone has only a few counts. The chain joins TRBV5-1 to TRBJ2-3; 8 nucleotides match TRBD1. V was pared by 2 bases and J by 6 bases, with 5 bases of the junction left unmatched. The CDR3 runs 14 residues. Germline values: CDR1 SGHRS, CDR2 YFSETQ. CDR3 bases: TGCGCCAGCAGCTTCAGGGGGCCTCTGGATACGCAGTATTTT. Protein sequence: CASSFRGPLDTQYF.

With regard to this clone: Different DNA sequences within this sample yield the same CDR3. The CDR3 spells CAWRQKETQYF. CDR3 sequence (DNA): TGTGCCTGGAGACAGAAAGAGACCCAGTACTTC. The V call is TRBV30, the J call TRBJ2-5; D ambiguous. The length of the CDR3 is 11 residues. Per the germline V gene, CDR1 is GTSNPN and CDR2 is SVGIG (reference sequence). Deletions cut 3 bases from V and 3 bases from J, with 5 bases between.